This T cell receptor (beta chain) was found in a study of metastatic and nonmetastatic thyroid tumors. Background on the study: Comparison of repertoires was carried out across blood and tumor or nodule tissue from malignant and benign thyroid patients.

The CDR3 spans 14 residues. V shed 3 bases and J shed 4 bases, with 10 bases lying between them. CDR1 and CDR2 (germline): DFQATT, SNEGSKA (reference sequence). Patients underwent thyroid surgery, and none had received any treatment before it. Authors' data handling: Built for papillary thyroid cancer, a distant-metastasis classifier drew on CDR3 differences across clinicopathological groups. TCRdb re-clonotyped the PCR reads via MiXCR. Here the V and J calls rest on TCRdb's processing, not on the authors' analysis. The sample lists roughly 50,000 clones, approximately 20% occurring once. In its sample, this clone was seen a few times.

This receptor was identified in a male donor with papillary thyroid cancer or a benign thyroid nodule (not recorded which). Some clones in this sample may be carry-over from other donors' samples. The genes are TRBV20-1 and TRBJ2-6; D may be TRBD1 (6 bases). Sequencing was carried out using blood. The CDR3 reads CSARNRVGANVLTF. In nucleotides, the CDR3 is TGCAGTGCTAGGAACAGGGTCGGGGCCAACGTCCTGACTTTC.